This T cell receptor (beta chain) was recovered during a study of beta chain features in type 1 diabetes. Study-level results: Patients with Type 1 diabetes showed moderately but significantly shorter TCRB CDR3s in all four CD4+ subsets. A greater similarity of naive, central memory and Treg TCRB repertoires was seen among patients than among healthy donors. When VDJ junctions were examined, type 1 diabetes patients showed fewer insertions and more deletions.

Looked up from germline, CDR1 is KGHSH and CDR2 is LQKENI. V was trimmed by 3 bases and J by 5 bases, leaving 8 bases between them. The CDR3 has 12 residues. Each of the sorted populations had a purity greater than 95%. The sample holds a few counts of this clone. Antigen: not known. Reverse transcription of all isolated RNA meant that expressed TCRB transcripts were sequenced. The data were produced by immunoSEQ multiplex PCR, yet TCRdb's version contains in-frame clones alone and is incomplete. The sample includes some 400,000 clones, roughly 15% of them seen just once. This TCR came from a woman between 18 and 29 years old in good health. The rearrangement uses TRBV18 and TRBJ2-7; D is perhaps TRBD1 (5 bases). The sequencing sample was made of naive CD4+ T cells from blood. The CDR3 loop reads CASSPAGNEQYF. The CDR3 region has the DNA TGTGCCAGCTCACCGGCAGGGAACGAGCAGTACTTC.